Detailed here is one T cell receptor (beta chain). Its antigen is unknown. Nothing much larger sits one base from this clone, and base qualities are not available. The germline V gene yields SNHLY for CDR1 and FYNNEI for CDR2. Spanning cysteine to phenylalanine, the CDR3 consists of 14 amino acids. Kept here is only the CDR3 DNA, which spans 42 bases and is read in frame from base 1. V is reduced by 7 bases and J by 0 bases, leaving a spacing of 12 bases between them. This record belongs to a study of blood T cell repertoires in COVID-19 (dated by TCRdb to the early 2020s). With regard to the full study: The collaborator samples originated in the United States, Italy and Spain and spanned the acute and convalescent phases of COVID-19. The samples were drawn from two sources: the first 160 participants of the ongoing ImmuneRACE study, and some 1,300 subjects contributed by 6 global collaborators. A freely available public database, intended as a resource for researchers studying the immune response to SARS-CoV-2, is where the repertoires were released. The material from the prospective study consisted of cDNA or gDNA derived from T cells, B-cell-depleted T cells, or PBMCs. Where HLA class I and class II types were available, the types were taken from metadata supplied by the sample provider, not from assay-based typing. A de-identified subject ID, COVID-19 status, age in years and sex were almost always included in the sample metadata. Subjects who had been exposed to COVID-19, were actively infected with it, or had recovered from it provided the deeply sampled blood TCRbeta repertoires that made up the dataset. What the work shows at the level of the full study, not this receptor alone: The quantity of clinical and demographic metadata differed by source and by participant and was supplied without curation.

TCRbeta CDR3 regions were amplified from genomic DNA using the immunoSEQ Assay, a bias-controlled multiplex PCR. As for the original processing: The number of nucleated cells in each sample was estimated by amplification of reference gene primers within the assay. Sequence reads were collapsed and filtered to measure the absolute abundance of every unique TCRbeta CDR3 rearrangement. Productive Simpson clonality was computed per sample as the square root of Simpson's diversity index over productive rearrangements. TCRdb holds this immuneACCESS table with in-frame rearrangements only. Some clones are missing; in checked studies, unresolved V genes explain under half, and the rest has no known cause. V, J and clone size derive from that table, while D and trimming were established from the DNA sequence. Present in this sample are 35,000 to 50,000 clones, around four fifths of which were seen just once. The ten largest clonotypes hold approximately 40% of the sample.

Collaborating institutions collected whole blood in K2EDTA tubes following their own protocols. Collaborator samples were shipped for TCRbeta analysis as frozen whole blood, isolated PBMCs, or DNA extracted from either sample type. This sequence uses TRBV2 and TRBJ2-5, with no confident D gene call. This TCR was recovered from a woman over 75 with acute or convalescent COVID-19. The sequencing input was peripheral blood. The CDR3 region: CASNPSAYQETQYF. Read as DNA, the sequence is TGTGCCAGCAATCCGTCAGCGTACCAAGAGACCCAGTACTTC.